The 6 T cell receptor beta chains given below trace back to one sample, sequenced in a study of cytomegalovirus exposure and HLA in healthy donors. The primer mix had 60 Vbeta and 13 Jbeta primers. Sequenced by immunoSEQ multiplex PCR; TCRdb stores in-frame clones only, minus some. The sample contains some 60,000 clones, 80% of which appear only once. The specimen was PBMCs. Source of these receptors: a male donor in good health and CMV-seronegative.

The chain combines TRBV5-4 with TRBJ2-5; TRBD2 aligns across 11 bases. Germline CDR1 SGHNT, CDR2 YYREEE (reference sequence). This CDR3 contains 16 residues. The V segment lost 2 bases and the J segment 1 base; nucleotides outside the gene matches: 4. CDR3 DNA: TGTGCCAGCAGCTTCGGCCTAGCGGGGGGCCAAGAGACCCAGTACTTC. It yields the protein CASSFGLAGGQETQYF.

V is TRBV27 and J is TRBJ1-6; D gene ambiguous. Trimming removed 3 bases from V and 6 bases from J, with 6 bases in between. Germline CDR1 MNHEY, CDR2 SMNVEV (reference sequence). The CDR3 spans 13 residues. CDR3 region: CASSLSGNSPLHF. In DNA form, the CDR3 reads TGTGCCAGCAGTTTGAGTGGTAATTCACCCCTCCACTTT.

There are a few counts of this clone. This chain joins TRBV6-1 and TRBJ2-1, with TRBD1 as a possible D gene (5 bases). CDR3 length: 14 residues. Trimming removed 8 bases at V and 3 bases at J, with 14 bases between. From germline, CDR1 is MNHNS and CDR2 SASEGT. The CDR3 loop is CASERGVGYNEQFF. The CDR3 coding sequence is TGTGCCAGCGAAAGGGGTGTGGGCTACAATGAGCAGTTCTTC.

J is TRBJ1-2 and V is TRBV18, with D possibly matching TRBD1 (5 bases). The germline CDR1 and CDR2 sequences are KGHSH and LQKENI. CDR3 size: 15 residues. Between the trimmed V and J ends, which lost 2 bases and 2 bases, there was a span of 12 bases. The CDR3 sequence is CASSPGGGWNYGYTF. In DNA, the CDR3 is TGTGCCAGCTCACCAGGGGGAGGCTGGAACTATGGCTACACCTTC.

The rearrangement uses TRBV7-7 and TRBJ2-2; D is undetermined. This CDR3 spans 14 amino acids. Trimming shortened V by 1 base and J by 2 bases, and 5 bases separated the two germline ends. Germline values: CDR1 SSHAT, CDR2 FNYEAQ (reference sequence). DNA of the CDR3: TGTGCCAGCAGCTTAGAATATAACACCGGGGAGCTGTTTTTT. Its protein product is CASSLEYNTGELFF.

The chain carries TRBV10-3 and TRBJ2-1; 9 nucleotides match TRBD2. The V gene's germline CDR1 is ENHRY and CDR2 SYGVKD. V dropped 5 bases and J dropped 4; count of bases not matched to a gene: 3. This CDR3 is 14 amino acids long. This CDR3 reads CAISSTSGYNEQFF. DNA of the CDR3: TGTGCCATCAGTTCGACTAGCGGTTACAATGAGCAGTTCTTC.